The text below deals with one T cell receptor (beta chain). The antigen remains undetermined. The data were obtained in a study of OX40 agonist ivuxolimab in advanced cancers. Study-level background: Ivuxolimab was administered intravenously to patients at 0.01 to 10 mg/kg every 2 weeks. Previous treatment with anti-PD-1, anti-PD-L1 or anti-CTLA-4 therapy was allowed; 35% to 50% had received some. Study-level results: Low normalized clonal expansion also occurred in some nonresponding patients.

The method was immunoSEQ multiplex PCR; TCRdb's version includes in-frame clones alone and lacks a portion of them. Among 13,000 to 15,000 clones listed, over 60% were seen once. The CDR3 sequence is 14 residues long. Germline CDR1 reads SGHRS; CDR2 reads YFSETQ. V lost 2 bases and J lost 0, with 6 bases in between. This TCR came from an adult with an advanced solid tumor such as melanoma, head and neck, liver or kidney cancer. Sample: CD4+ or CD8+ T cells sorted from blood, taken in a trial of the OX40 agonist ivuxolimab. The chain combines TRBV5-1 with TRBJ1-3; D is unresolved. The CDR3 here is CASSLGNSGNTIYF. Written as DNA, the CDR3 is TGCGCCAGCAGCTTAGGCAACTCTGGAAACACCATATATTTT.